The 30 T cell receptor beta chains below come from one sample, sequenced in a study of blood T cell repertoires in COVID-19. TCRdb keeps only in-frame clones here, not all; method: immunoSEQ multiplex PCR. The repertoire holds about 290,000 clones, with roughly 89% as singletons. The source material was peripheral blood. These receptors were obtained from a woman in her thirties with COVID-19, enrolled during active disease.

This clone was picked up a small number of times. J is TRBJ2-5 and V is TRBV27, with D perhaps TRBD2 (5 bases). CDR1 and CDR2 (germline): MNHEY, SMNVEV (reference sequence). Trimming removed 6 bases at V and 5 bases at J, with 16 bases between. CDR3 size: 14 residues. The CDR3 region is CASRRTPGVETQYF. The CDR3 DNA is TGTGCCAGCAGACGGACGCCCGGGGTGGAGACCCAGTACTTC.

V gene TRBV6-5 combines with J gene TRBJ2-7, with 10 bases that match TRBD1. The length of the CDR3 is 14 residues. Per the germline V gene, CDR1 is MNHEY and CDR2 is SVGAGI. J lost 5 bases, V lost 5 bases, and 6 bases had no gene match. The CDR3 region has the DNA TGTGCCAGCAGTCAGGGACAGGGGTGGCACGAGCAGTACTTC. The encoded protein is CASSQGQGWHEQYF.

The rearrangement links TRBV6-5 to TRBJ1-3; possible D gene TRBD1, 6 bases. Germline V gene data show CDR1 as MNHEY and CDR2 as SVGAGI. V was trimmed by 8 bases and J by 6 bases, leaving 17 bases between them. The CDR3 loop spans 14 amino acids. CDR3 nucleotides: TGTGCCAGCGGGAGACTCGGACAGACAAACACCATATATTTT. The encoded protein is CASGRLGQTNTIYF.

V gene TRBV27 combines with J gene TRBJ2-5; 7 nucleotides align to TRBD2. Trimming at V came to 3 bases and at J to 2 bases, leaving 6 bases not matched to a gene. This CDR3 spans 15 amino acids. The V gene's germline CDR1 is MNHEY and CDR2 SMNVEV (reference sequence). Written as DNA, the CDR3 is TGTGCCAGCAGTTTGGGCGGGGGTTCACAAGAGACCCAGTACTTC. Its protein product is CASSLGGGSQETQYF.

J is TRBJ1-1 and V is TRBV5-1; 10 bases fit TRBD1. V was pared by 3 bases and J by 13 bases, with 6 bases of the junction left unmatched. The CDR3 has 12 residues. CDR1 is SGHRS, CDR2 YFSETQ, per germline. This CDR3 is CASSYGTGVGFF. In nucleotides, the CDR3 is TGCGCCAGCAGCTACGGGACAGGGGTGGGTTTCTTT.

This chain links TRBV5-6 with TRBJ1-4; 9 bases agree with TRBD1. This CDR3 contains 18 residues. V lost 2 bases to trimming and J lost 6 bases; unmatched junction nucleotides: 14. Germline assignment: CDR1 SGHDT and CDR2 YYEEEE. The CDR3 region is CASSLRTGEMWEDEKLFF. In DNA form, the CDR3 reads TGTGCCAGCAGCTTACGGACAGGGGAGATGTGGGAGGATGAAAAACTGTTTTTT.

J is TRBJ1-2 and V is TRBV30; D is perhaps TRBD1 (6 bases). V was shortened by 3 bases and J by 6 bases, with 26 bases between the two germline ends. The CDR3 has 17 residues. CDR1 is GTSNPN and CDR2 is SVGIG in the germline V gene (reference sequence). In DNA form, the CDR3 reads TGTGCCTGGAGGCCCGGTGGGGGCCACCTCCGAAAGGATGGCTACACCTTC. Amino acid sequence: CAWRPGGGHLRKDGYTF. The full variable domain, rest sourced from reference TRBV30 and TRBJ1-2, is SQTIHQWPATLVQPVGSPLSLECTVEGTSNPNLYWYRQAAGRGLQLLFYSVGIGQISSEVPQNLSASRPQDRQFILSSKKLLLSDSGFYLCAWRPGGGHLRKDGYTFGSGTRLTVV.

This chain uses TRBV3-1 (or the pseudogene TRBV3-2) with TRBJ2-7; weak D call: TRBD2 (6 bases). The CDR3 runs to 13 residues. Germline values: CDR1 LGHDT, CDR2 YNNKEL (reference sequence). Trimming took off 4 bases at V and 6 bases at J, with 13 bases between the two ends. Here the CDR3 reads CASSPRRGGEQYF. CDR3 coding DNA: TGTGCCAGCAGCCCCCGGAGGGGCGGCGAGCAGTACTTC.

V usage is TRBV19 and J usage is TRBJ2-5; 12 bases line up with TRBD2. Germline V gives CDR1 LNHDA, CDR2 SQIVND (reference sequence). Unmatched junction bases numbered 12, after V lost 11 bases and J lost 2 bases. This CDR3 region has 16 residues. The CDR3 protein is CACRASGGVAQETQYF. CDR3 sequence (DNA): TGTGCCTGTCGGGCTAGCGGGGGGGTAGCGCAAGAGACCCAGTACTTC.

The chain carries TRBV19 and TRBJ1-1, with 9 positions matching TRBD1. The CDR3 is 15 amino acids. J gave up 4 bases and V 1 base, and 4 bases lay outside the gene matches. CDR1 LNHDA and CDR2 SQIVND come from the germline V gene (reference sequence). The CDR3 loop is CASSIATGGATEAFF. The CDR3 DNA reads TGTGCCAGTAGTATAGCGACAGGGGGGGCCACTGAAGCTTTCTTT.

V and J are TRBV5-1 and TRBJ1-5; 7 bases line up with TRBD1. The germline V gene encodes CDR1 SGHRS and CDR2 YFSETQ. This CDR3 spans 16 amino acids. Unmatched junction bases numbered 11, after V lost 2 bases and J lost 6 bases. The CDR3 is CASSFLTGPRIQPQHF. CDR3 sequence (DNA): TGCGCCAGCAGCTTCTTGACAGGGCCGCGGATTCAGCCCCAGCATTTT.

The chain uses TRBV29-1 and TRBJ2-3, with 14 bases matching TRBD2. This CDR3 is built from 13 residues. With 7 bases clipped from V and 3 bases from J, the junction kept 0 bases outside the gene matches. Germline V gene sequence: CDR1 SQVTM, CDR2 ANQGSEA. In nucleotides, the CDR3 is TGCAGCGGACTAGCGGGGGGGACAGATACGCAGTATTTT. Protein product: CSGLAGGTDTQYF.

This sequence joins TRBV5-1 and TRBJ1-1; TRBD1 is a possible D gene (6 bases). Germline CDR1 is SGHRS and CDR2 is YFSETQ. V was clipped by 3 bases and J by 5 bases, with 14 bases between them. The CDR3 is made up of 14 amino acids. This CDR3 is CASSSTGLGTEAFF. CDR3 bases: TGCGCCAGCAGCTCCACAGGGCTGGGGACTGAAGCTTTCTTT.

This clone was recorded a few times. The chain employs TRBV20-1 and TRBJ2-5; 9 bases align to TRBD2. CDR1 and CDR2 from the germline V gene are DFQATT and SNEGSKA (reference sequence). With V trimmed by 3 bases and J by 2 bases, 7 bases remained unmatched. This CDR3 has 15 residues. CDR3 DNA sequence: TGCAGTGCTAGTGGGCGGGGGGGCACGCAAGAGACCCAGTACTTC. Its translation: CSASGRGGTQETQYF.

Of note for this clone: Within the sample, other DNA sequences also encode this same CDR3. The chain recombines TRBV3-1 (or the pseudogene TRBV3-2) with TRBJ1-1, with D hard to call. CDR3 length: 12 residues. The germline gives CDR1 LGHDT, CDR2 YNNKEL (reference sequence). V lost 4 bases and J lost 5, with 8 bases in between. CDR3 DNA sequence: TGTGCCAGCAGCCCTACTGGTACTGAAGCTTTCTTT. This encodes CASSPTGTEAFF.

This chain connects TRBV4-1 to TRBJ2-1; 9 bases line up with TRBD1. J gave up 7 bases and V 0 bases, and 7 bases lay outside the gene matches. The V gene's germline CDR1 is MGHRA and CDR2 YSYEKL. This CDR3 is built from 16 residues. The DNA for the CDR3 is TGCGCCAGCAGCCAAGACGGGACAGGGTTTGGGAATGAGCAGTTCTTC. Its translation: CASSQDGTGFGNEQFF.

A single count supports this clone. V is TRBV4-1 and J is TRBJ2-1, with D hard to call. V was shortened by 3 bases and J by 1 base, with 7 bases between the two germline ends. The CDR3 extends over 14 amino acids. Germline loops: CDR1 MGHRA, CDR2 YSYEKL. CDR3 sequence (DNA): TGCGCCAGCAGCCAGACTCCGTCCTACAATGAGCAGTTCTTC. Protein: CASSQTPSYNEQFF.

CDR3 bases: TGCGCCAGCAGCCAAGACCCGGTCGGGACTAGCGGGGGTACAGATACGCAGTATTTT. It encodes CASSQDPVGTSGGTDTQYF. The rearrangement joins TRBV4-1 to TRBJ2-3, with 14 bases matching TRBD2. V lost 0 bases to trimming and J lost 3 bases; unmatched junction nucleotides: 8. Germline CDR1 and CDR2: MGHRA and YSYEKL. This CDR3 has 19 amino acids.

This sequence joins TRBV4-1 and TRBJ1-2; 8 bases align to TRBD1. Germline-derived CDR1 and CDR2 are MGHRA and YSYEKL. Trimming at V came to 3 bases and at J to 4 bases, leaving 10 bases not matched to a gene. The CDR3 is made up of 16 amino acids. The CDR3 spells CASSHGFQGAFYGYTF. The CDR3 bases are TGCGCCAGCAGCCATGGATTCCAGGGGGCGTTCTATGGCTACACCTTC.

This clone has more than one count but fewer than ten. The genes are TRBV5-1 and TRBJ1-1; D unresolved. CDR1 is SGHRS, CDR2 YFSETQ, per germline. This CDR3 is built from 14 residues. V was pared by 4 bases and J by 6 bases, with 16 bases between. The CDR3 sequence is CASSHDSLVAEAFF. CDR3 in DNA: TGCGCCAGCAGCCATGACTCACTAGTGGCTGAAGCTTTCTTT.

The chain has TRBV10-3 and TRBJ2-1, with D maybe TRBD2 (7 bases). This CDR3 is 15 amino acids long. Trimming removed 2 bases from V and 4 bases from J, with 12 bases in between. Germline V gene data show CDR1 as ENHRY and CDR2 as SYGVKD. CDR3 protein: CAISETGGHYNEQFF. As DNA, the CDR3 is TGTGCCATCAGTGAGACGGGGGGCCATTACAATGAGCAGTTCTTC.

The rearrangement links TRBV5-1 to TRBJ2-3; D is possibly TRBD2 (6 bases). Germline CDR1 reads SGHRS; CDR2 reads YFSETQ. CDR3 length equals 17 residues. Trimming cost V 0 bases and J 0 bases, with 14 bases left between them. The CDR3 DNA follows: TGCGCCAGCAGCTTGGGGACGGGCGGGGTTAGCACAGATACGCAGTATTTT. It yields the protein CASSLGTGGVSTDTQYF.

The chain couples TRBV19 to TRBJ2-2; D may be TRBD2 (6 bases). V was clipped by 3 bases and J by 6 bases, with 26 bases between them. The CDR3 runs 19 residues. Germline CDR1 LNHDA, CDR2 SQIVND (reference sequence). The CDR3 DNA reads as TGTGCCAGTAGTATGGGACTCACAAAGCGAAGGATCCTCGCCGGGGAGCTGTTTTTT. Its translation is CASSMGLTKRRILAGELFF.

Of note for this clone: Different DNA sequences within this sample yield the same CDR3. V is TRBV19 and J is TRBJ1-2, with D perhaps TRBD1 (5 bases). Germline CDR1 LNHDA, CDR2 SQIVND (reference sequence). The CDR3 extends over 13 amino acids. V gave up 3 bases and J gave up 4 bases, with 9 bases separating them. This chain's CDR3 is CASSIDRGYGYTF. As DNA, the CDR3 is TGTGCCAGTAGTATCGACAGAGGCTATGGCTACACCTTC.

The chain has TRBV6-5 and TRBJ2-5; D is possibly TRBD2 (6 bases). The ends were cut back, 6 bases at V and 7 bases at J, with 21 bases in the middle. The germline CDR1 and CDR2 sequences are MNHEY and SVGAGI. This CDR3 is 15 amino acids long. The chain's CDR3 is CASSRTGPPEGTQYF. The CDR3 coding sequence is TGTGCCAGCAGCCGGACGGGTCCCCCGGAGGGGACCCAGTACTTC.

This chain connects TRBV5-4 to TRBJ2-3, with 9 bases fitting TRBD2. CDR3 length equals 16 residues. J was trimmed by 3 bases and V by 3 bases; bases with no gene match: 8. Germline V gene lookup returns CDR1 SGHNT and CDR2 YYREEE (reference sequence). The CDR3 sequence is CASSWGGGAITDTQYF. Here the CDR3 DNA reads TGTGCCAGCAGCTGGGGCGGGGGGGCTATAACAGATACGCAGTATTTT.

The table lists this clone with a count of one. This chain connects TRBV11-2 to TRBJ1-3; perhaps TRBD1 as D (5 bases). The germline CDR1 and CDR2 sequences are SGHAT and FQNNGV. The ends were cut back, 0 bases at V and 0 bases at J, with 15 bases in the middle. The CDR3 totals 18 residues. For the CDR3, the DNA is TGTGCCAGCAGCTTAGAGGGGCACCTAACTCTCTCTGGAAACACCATATATTTT. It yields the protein CASSLEGHLTLSGNTIYF.

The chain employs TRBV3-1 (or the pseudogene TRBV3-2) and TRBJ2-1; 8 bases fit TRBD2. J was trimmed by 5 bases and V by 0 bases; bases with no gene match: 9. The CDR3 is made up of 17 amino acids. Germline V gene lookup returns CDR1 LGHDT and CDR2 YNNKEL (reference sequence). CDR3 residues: CASSQEPGGGLDNEQFF. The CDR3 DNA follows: TGTGCCAGCAGCCAAGAGCCCGGGGGGGGGCTGGACAATGAGCAGTTCTTC.

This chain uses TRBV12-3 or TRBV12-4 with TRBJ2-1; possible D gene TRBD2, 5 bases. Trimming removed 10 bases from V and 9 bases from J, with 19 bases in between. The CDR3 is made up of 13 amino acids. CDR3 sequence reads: CATSVVGDPEQFF. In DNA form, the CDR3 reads TGTGCCACTTCCGTGGTGGGAGATCCTGAGCAGTTCTTC.

CDR3 DNA: TGTGCCAGCAGCATTGCGGGGGGTTCAGATACGCAGTATTTT. Translation gives CASSIAGGSDTQYF. The V gene is TRBV6-5, the J gene TRBJ2-3; 8 nucleotides match TRBD2. The CDR3 totals 14 residues. The J segment lost 4 bases and the V segment lost 6 bases, leaving 6 bases of the junction unmatched. Germline loops: CDR1 MNHEY, CDR2 SVGAGI.